This entry features one TCR beta chain sequence. This CDR3 spans 16 amino acids. Trimming removed 4 bases from V and 0 bases from J, with 13 bases in between. CDR1 SGHVS and CDR2 FQNEAQ come from the germline V gene. The entry originates in a study of T cell changes during pregnancy in multiple sclerosis. TCRdb's table, derived via immunoSEQ multiplex PCR, lists solely in-frame clones and lacks some. The data hold about 64,000 clones, with about nine tenths observed a single time. The receptor was derived from a female donor in good health, enrolled as a control in a pregnancy study. The chain has TRBV7-8 and TRBJ1-3, with a tentative D call TRBD1 (5 bases). The input for sequencing was peripheral blood, taken in the second trimester of pregnancy. The CDR3 loop reads CASSSEQVLSGNTIYF. CDR3 DNA sequence: TGTGCCAGCAGCTCAGAACAGGTCCTCTCTGGAAACACCATATATTTT.